The rows below give T cell receptor beta chains drawn from one sample of a study of blood T cell repertoires in COVID-19. Clones were read by immunoSEQ multiplex PCR, and TCRdb kept only the in-frame ones, dropping some. Among roughly 280,000 clones listed, roughly 86% were seen once. Sequenced material: peripheral blood. These receptors all stem from a woman aged 60 to 75 with COVID-19, enrolled during active disease. Each CDR3 is given with its conserved first and last residue. A D gene is named only where the DNA matches it firmly. Part of the rows lack a size; the others show once, few, many or a class for expanded clones.

v_call	j_call	cdr3_length	d_call	clone_size	cdr3_aa	cdr3_nt
TRBV5-1	TRBJ1-1	14	-	-	CASSSRGGNTEAFF	TGCGCCAGCAGCAGTCGAGGGGGGAACACTGAAGCTTTCTTT
TRBV6-2/TRBV6-3	TRBJ1-5	16	-	-	CASSYSAGSGNQPQHF	TGTGCCAGCAGTTACTCGGCAGGGTCGGGCAATCAGCCCCAGCATTTT
TRBV29-1	TRBJ1-5	13	-	-	CSCQEDSGQPQHF	TGCAGTTGTCAGGAGGACAGCGGTCAGCCCCAGCATTTT
TRBV6-5	TRBJ2-2	14	-	-	CASSKTRGTGELFF	TGTGCCAGCAGTAAGACTCGGGGGACCGGGGAGCTGTTTTTT
TRBV7-9	TRBJ2-5	15	TRBD1	-	CASTKGGQDQETQYF	TGTGCCAGCACCAAAGGGGGACAGGACCAAGAGACCCAGTACTTC
TRBV7-2	TRBJ1-2	12	-	-	CASSGGGGSCSF	TGTGCCAGCAGTGGGGGAGGAGGGAGTTGCTCCTTC
TRBV5-4	TRBJ2-7	14	TRBD2	-	CASSLRGTSGLPYF	TGTGCCAGCAGTTTGAGGGGAACTAGCGGGTTACCGTACTTC
TRBV6-5	TRBJ1-5	11	-	-	CASRSNQPQHF	TGTGCCAGCAGGTCGAATCAGCCCCAGCATTTT
TRBV19	TRBJ2-7	15	TRBD1	-	CASSIGQGVTYEQYF	TGTGCCAGTAGTATAGGACAGGGTGTAACCTACGAGCAGTACTTC
TRBV19	TRBJ1-2	14	-	-	CASSRLETRGGYTF	TGTGCCAGTAGTAGGCTCGAGACTCGGGGTGGCTACACCTTC
TRBV30	TRBJ2-1	13	-	-	CAWSITRSNEQFF	TGTGCCTGGAGCATAACTAGATCCAATGAGCAGTTCTTC
TRBV4-1	TRBJ1-5	13	-	-	CASSPQGNQPQHF	TGCGCCAGCAGCCCTCAGGGTAATCAGCCCCAGCATTTT
TRBV27	TRBJ1-2	14	-	-	CASSSRGLGYGYTF	TGTGCCAGCAGTTCGCGGGGGCTAGGCTATGGCTACACCTTC
TRBV28	TRBJ2-4	13	TRBD2	once	CAGGPSGSNIQYF	TGTGCAGGTGGTCCTAGCGGGAGTAACATTCAGTACTTC
TRBV7-3	TRBJ2-5	16	TRBD2	-	CASSVSGTSGTETQYF	TGTGCCAGCAGCGTCTCCGGGACTAGCGGGACGGAGACCCAGTACTTC
TRBV7-9	TRBJ2-7	13	-	-	CASSVRVLGEQYF	TGTGCCAGCAGCGTCAGGGTTCTCGGCGAGCAGTACTTC
TRBV7-9	TRBJ2-1	15	TRBD1	-	CASSRDRGSYNEQFF	TGTGCCAGCAGCCGGGACAGGGGCTCCTACAATGAGCAGTTCTTC
TRBV21-1	TRBJ2-1	16	-	-	CASGLFKRQGPNEQFF	TGTGCCAGCGGGTTGTTCAAGCGACAGGGTCCCAATGAGCAGTTCTTC
TRBV18	TRBJ1-1	15	-	once	CASSPILQGNTEAFF	TGTGCCAGCTCACCGATTTTACAGGGGAACACTGAAGCTTTCTTT
TRBV7-8	TRBJ1-2	14	-	-	CASSPTHRESGYTF	TGTGCCAGCAGCCCGACTCACAGGGAAAGTGGCTACACCTTC
TRBV7-2	TRBJ2-3	13	-	-	CASSSLRTDTQYF	TGTGCCAGCAGCTCCCTCCGCACAGATACGCAGTATTTT
TRBV12-3/TRBV12-4	TRBJ2-7	13	-	once	CASSLRFGGEQYF	TGTGCCAGCAGTTTAAGGTTTGGCGGAGAGCAGTACTTC
TRBV19	TRBJ2-4	17	TRBD1	once	CASSSRDSQPLGDIQYF	TGTGCCAGTAGTAGTCGGGACAGCCAACCCCTCGGGGACATTCAGTACTTC
TRBV29-1	TRBJ2-1	14	TRBD2	-	CSVASGISMNEQFF	TGCAGCGTTGCTAGCGGAATCTCGATGAATGAGCAGTTCTTC
TRBV27	TRBJ2-6	17	-	-	CASSIGQTHSGANVLTF	TGTGCCAGCAGTATAGGACAGACCCACTCTGGGGCCAACGTCCTGACTTTC
TRBV27	TRBJ2-7	15	-	-	CASSSLTETRYEQYF	TGTGCCAGCAGTTCCCTGACGGAAACTAGATACGAGCAGTACTTC
TRBV19	TRBJ1-6	13	TRBD1	-	CASTRDRRLPLHF	TGTGCCAGTACAAGGGACAGGAGACTTCCCCTCCACTTT
TRBV28	TRBJ2-3	15	TRBD1	-	CASQGGGQGSHTQYF	TGTGCCAGCCAGGGGGGGGGACAGGGGTCCCATACGCAGTATTTT
TRBV23-1	TRBJ2-7	16	TRBD2	once	CASSQSGGARSYEQYF	TGCGCCAGCAGTCAATCGGGAGGGGCAAGGTCCTACGAGCAGTACTTC
TRBV20-1	TRBJ2-1	12	-	-	CSASGVPPGPFF	TGCAGTGCTAGTGGTGTCCCTCCCGGTCCGTTCTTC
TRBV30	TRBJ1-1	15	TRBD1	-	CAWTGDDRGYTEAFF	TGTGCCTGGACTGGGGACGACAGGGGGTACACTGAAGCTTTCTTT
TRBV24-1	TRBJ2-3	14	-	-	CATSEYRGPDTQYF	TGTGCCACCAGTGAATATAGGGGTCCGGATACGCAGTATTTT
TRBV11-3	TRBJ2-1	15	-	-	CASSLGPPGINEQFF	TGTGCCAGCAGCTTAGGCCCGCCAGGAATCAATGAGCAGTTCTTC
TRBV27	TRBJ2-1	16	TRBD2	-	CASSDLLAGVWNEQFF	TGTGCCAGCAGTGACCTACTAGCGGGAGTCTGGAATGAGCAGTTCTTC
TRBV6-6	TRBJ1-3	15	-	few	CASTKPTGSGNTIYF	TGTGCCAGCACCAAACCTACAGGGTCTGGAAACACCATATATTTT
TRBV5-5	TRBJ2-7	14	TRBD1	-	CASSSGQGIYEQYF	TGTGCCAGCAGCTCGGGACAGGGTATCTACGAGCAGTACTTC
TRBV18	TRBJ2-6	13	-	-	CASDSSGANVLTF	TGTGCCAGCGACAGCTCTGGGGCCAACGTCCTGACTTTC
TRBV7-9	TRBJ2-1	16	TRBD2	-	CASSLFGGRDSNEQFF	TGTGCCAGCAGCTTATTTGGCGGGAGGGATAGCAATGAGCAGTTCTTC
TRBV20-1	TRBJ2-2	13	-	-	CSASYRETGELFF	TGCAGTGCTAGTTACAGGGAAACGGGGGAGCTGTTTTTT
TRBV18	TRBJ2-7	13	-	-	CASSPTGNYEQYF	TGTGCCAGCTCACCAACCGGGAACTACGAGCAGTACTTC
TRBV29-1	TRBJ2-2	13	-	-	CSVDRENTGELFF	TGCAGCGTTGACCGGGAAAACACCGGGGAGCTGTTTTTT
TRBV16	TRBJ1-1	12	-	-	CASSQLSTEAFF	TGTGCCAGCAGCCAATTGAGTACTGAAGCTTTCTTT
TRBV28	TRBJ2-2	16	TRBD2	-	CASSIGGGPSLRELFF	TGTGCCAGCAGTATCGGGGGGGGTCCGTCCCTCAGGGAGCTGTTTTTT
TRBV7-2	TRBJ2-1	15	TRBD2	-	CASSPTSGRSNEQFF	TGTGCCAGCAGCCCAACTAGCGGGAGGAGTAATGAGCAGTTCTTC
TRBV30	TRBJ2-1	14	TRBD1	-	CAWSRQGRYNEQFF	TGTGCCTGGAGCCGACAGGGCCGCTACAATGAGCAGTTCTTC
TRBV7-9	TRBJ2-7	15	TRBD2	few	CASSKTSGRSYEQYF	TGTGCCAGCAGCAAGACTAGCGGGAGGTCGTACGAGCAGTACTTC
TRBV20-1	TRBJ1-4	15	-	-	CSASRGARANEKLFF	TGCAGTGCTAGTCGGGGGGCGCGGGCTAATGAAAAACTGTTTTTT
TRBV5-4	TRBJ2-1	16	TRBD2	-	CASSGTSGVSYNEQFF	TGTGCCAGCAGCGGGACTAGCGGGGTCTCCTACAATGAGCAGTTCTTC
TRBV9	TRBJ2-1	15	-	-	CASSVDEPNYNEQFF	TGTGCCAGCAGCGTAGACGAGCCGAACTACAATGAGCAGTTCTTC
TRBV28	TRBJ1-1	15	TRBD1	-	CASKAQGARNTEAFF	TGTGCCTCCAAGGCCCAGGGGGCGAGAAACACTGAAGCTTTCTTT
TRBV12-3/TRBV12-4	TRBJ1-1	12	-	many	CASSLAGGSAFF	TGTGCCAGCAGTTTAGCGGGAGGGTCAGCTTTCTTT
TRBV9	TRBJ2-1	16	TRBD1	-	CASSVTGTGGASEQFF	TGTGCCAGCAGCGTAACCGGGACAGGGGGCGCGAGTGAGCAGTTCTTC
TRBV7-3	TRBJ1-1	14	-	-	CASSLSGVNTEAFF	TGTGCCAGCAGCCTGAGCGGGGTGAACACTGAAGCTTTCTTT
TRBV2	TRBJ2-7	11	-	many	CASEYSYEQYF	TGTGCCAGCGAGTACAGCTACGAGCAGTACTTC
TRBV7-2	TRBJ2-3	15	TRBD2	once	CASSINRLAPDTQYF	TGTGCCAGCAGCATTAATCGACTAGCCCCCGATACGCAGTATTTT
TRBV13	TRBJ2-7	16	-	many	CASSLGDSPPLYEQYF	TGTGCCAGCAGCTTAGGTGACAGCCCCCCACTCTACGAGCAGTACTTC
TRBV4-2	TRBJ1-6	19	-	-	CASSQEVVGLLGFDSPLHF	TGTGCCAGCAGCCAAGAAGTAGTGGGCCTTCTGGGTTTCGATTCACCCCTCCACTTT
TRBV19	TRBJ2-5	14	-	-	CASSSAGIQETQYF	TGTGCCAGTAGTAGTGCGGGGATCCAAGAGACCCAGTACTTC
TRBV12-5	TRBJ2-1	12	-	-	CASGLVMAEQFF	TGTGCTAGTGGTTTGGTAATGGCTGAGCAGTTCTTC